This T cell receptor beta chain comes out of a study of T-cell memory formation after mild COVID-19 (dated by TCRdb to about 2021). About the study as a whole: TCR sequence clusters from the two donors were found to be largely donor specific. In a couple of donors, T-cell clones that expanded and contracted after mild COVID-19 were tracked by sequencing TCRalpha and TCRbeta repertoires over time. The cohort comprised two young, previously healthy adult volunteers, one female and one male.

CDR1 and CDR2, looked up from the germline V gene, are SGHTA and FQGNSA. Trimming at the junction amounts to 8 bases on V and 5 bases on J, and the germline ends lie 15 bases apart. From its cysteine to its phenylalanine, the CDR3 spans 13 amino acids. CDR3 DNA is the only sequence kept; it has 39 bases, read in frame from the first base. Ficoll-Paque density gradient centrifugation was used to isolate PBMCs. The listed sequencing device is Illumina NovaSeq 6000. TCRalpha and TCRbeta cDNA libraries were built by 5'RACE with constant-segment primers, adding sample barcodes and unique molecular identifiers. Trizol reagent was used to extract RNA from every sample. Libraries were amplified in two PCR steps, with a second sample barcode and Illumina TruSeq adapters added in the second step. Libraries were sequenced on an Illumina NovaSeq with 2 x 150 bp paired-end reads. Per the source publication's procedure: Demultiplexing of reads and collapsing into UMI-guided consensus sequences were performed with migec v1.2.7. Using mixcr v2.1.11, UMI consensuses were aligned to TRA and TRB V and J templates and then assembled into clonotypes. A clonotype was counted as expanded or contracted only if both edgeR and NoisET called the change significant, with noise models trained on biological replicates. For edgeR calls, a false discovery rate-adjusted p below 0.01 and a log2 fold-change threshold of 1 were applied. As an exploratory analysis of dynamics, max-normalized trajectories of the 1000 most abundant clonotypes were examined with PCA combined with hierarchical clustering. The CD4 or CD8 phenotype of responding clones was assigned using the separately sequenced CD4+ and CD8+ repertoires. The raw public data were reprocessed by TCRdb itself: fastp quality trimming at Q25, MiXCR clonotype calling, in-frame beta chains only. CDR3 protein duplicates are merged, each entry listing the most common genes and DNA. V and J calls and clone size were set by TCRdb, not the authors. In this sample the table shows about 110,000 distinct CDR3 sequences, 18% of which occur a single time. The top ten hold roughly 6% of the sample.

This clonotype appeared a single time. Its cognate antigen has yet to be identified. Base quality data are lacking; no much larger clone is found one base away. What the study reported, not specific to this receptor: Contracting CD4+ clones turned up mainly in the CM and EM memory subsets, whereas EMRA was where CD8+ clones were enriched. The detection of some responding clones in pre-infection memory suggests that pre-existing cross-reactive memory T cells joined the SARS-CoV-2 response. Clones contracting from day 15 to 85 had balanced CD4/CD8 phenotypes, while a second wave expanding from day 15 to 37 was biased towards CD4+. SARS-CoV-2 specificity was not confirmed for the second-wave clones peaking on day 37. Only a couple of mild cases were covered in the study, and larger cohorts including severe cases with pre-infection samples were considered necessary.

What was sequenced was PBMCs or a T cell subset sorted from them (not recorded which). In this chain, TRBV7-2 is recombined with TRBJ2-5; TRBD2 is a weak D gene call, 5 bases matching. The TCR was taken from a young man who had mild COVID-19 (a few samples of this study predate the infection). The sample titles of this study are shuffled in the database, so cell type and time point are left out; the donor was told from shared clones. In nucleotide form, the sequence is TGTGCCAGCCGCCGGGGAGCGAGTGAGACCCAGTACTTC. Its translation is CASRRGASETQYF.